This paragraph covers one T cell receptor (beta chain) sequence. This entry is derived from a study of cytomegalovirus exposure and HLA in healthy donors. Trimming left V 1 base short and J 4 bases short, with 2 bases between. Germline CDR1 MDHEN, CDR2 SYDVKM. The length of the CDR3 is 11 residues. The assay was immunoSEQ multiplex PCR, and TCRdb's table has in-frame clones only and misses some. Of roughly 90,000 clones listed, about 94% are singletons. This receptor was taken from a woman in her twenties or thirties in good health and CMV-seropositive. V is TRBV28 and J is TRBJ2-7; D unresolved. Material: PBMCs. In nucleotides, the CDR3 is TGTGCCAGCAGTTTATTATACGAGCAGTACTTC. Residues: CASSLLYEQYF.